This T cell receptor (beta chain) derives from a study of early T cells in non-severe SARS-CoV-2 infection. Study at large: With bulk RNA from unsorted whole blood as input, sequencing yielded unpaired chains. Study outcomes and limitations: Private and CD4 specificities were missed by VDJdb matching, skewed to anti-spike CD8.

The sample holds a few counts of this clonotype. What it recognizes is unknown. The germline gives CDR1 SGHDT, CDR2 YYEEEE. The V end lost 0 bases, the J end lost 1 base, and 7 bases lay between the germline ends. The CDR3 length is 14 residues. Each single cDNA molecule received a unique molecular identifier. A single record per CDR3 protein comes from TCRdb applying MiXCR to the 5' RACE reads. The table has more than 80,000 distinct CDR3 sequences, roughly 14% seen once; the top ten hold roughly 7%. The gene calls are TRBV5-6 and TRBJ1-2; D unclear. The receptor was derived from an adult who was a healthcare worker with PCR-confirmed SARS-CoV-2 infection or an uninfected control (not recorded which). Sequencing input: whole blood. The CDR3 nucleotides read TGTGCCAGCAGCTTGGTGTCAGTTAACTATGGCTACACCTTC. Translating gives CASSLVSVNYGYTF.